These 4 T cell receptor beta chains originate from one sample sequenced in a study of blood T cell repertoires in COVID-19. Libraries were prepared by immunoSEQ multiplex PCR; TCRdb keeps only in-frame clonotypes and omits some of them. The sample yields about 380,000 clones, about 85% seen once. Sequencing was done on a sample of peripheral blood. These receptors all stem from a woman aged 18-29 years with acute or convalescent COVID-19.

This sequence joins TRBV28 and TRBJ2-7, with D unresolved. The V end lost 5 bases, the J end lost 3 bases, and 8 bases lay between the germline ends. CDR3 length equals 12 residues. Germline-derived CDR1 and CDR2 are MDHEN and SYDVKM. CDR3 nucleotide sequence: TGTGCCAGCAGTCCGAGGAACTACGAGCAGTACTTC. This gives the protein CASSPRNYEQYF.

The chain joins TRBV9 to TRBJ1-5; D is perhaps TRBD1 (6 bases). CDR3 length: 13 amino acids. Trimming took 5 bases from V and 6 from J, leaving 12 bases between them. Germline CDR1 is SGDLS and CDR2 is YYNGEE. The CDR3 region is CASSPGGTQPQHF. CDR3 in DNA: TGTGCCAGCAGTCCGGGGGGCACTCAGCCCCAGCATTTT.

The chain recombines TRBV5-1 with TRBJ2-7; D remains ambiguous. V lost 1 base and J 3 bases, leaving 5 bases between the germline ends. CDR3 length: 12 amino acids. Germline CDR1 is SGHRS and CDR2 is YFSETQ. Here the CDR3 reads CASSLNSYEQYF. The CDR3 DNA reads as TGCGCCAGCAGCTTGAACAGCTACGAGCAGTACTTC.

The V call is TRBV19, the J call TRBJ1-2; TRBD1 is a possible D gene (6 bases). CDR1 LNHDA and CDR2 SQIVND come from the germline V gene (reference sequence). This CDR3 has 14 amino acids. The V and J ends lost 5 bases and 1 base respectively, with 11 bases between them. CDR3 nucleotide sequence: TGTGCCAGTAGTCGGACAGCGAATAACTATGGCTACACCTTC. Encoded protein: CASSRTANNYGYTF.